Shown below are 18 T cell receptor beta chains from a single sample sequenced in a study of CD8 T cells in ankylosing spondylitis. TCRdb passed the 5' RACE reads through MiXCR, listing each CDR3 protein once. The data hold 200,000 or so distinct CDR3 sequences, with 10% to 15% observed a single time. Sequencing was done on a sample of blood, either unsorted or a sorted T cell fraction (not recorded which). The receptors come from a female donor with ankylosing spondylitis or in good health (not recorded which).

This clonotype showed up many times. This chain connects TRBV20-1 to TRBJ2-7; no reliable D call. V dropped 4 bases and J dropped 0 bases, with 10 bases sitting between them. This CDR3 contains 13 residues. Germline V gives CDR1 DFQATT, CDR2 SNEGSKA (reference sequence). CDR3 sequence (DNA): TGCAGTGCTAAGGCAGGATACTCCTACGAGCAGTACTTC. The encoded protein is CSAKAGYSYEQYF.

In its sample, this clonotype was seen many times. V gene TRBV25-1 combines with J gene TRBJ2-7, with 10 bases aligning to TRBD2. There are 15 residues in the CDR3. Germline CDR1 and CDR2: MGHDK and SYGVNS. Trimming removed 5 bases from V and 4 bases from J; junction bases left unmatched: 8. CDR3 protein: CASSSLAGEWYEQYF. The CDR3 nucleotides read TGTGCCAGCAGTTCCCTAGCGGGAGAATGGTACGAGCAGTACTTC.

This clonotype came up many times. The chain employs TRBV7-9 and TRBJ2-7; 11 bases line up with TRBD2. V gave up 2 bases and J gave up 8 bases; unmatched junction bases: 5. Germline V gene data show CDR1 as SEHNR and CDR2 as FQNEAQ (reference sequence). This CDR3 comprises 14 residues. In nucleotides, the CDR3 is TGTGCCAGCAGCTTACTAGCGGGAGGAATGAAGCAGTACTTC. Its translation: CASSLLAGGMKQYF.

This clonotype came up many times. The genes are TRBV7-9 and TRBJ2-7, with 8 bases identical to TRBD1. After removal of 3 bases from V and 5 bases from J, the junction contained 0 bases not matched to a gene. From germline, CDR1 is SEHNR and CDR2 FQNEAQ (reference sequence). CDR3 length: 12 amino acids. In DNA, the CDR3 is TGTGCCAGCAGCTTGACAGGGGACGAGCAGTACTTC. Translated, it gives CASSLTGDEQYF.

This clonotype was observed at least ten times. The rearrangement uses TRBV5-1 and TRBJ2-3, with TRBD2 identical over 10 bases. Germline V gene sequence: CDR1 SGHRS, CDR2 YFSETQ. The CDR3 runs to 15 residues. J gave up 3 bases and V 2 bases, and 3 bases lay outside the gene matches. CDR3 nucleotide sequence: TGCGCCAGCAGCTTCGCTAGCGGGAGAACAGATACGCAGTATTTT. Protein: CASSFASGRTDTQYF.

This clonotype has a count of ten or more. V is TRBV4-3 and J is TRBJ2-3; possible D gene TRBD2, 6 bases. CDR3 length: 20 amino acids. Germline V gene data show CDR1 as LGHNA and CDR2 as YSLEER. With 0 bases removed from V and 2 bases from J, the gap between germline ends came to 24 bases. CDR3 sequence reads: CASSQDVGRRLAEPTDTQYF. The CDR3 nucleotides read TGCGCCAGCAGCCAAGATGTTGGGAGGAGATTGGCGGAGCCCACAGATACGCAGTATTTT.

This clonotype appeared many times. The V call is TRBV6-2 or TRBV6-3, the J call TRBJ2-1; 13 nucleotides match TRBD2. The V and J ends lost 4 bases and 8 bases, in that order; junction bases with no gene match: 8. The CDR3 is made up of 16 amino acids. Germline V gene sequence: CDR1 MNHEY, CDR2 SVGEGT. CDR3 DNA: TGTGCCAGCAGTTCGAGGACTAGCGGGAGTGGGGATGAGCAGTTCTTC. Amino acid sequence: CASSSRTSGSGDEQFF.

This clonotype was detected many times. The rearrangement uses TRBV20-1 and TRBJ1-4; TRBD1 might be the D (6 bases). The germline V and J ends were trimmed by 5 bases and 8 bases, with 18 bases remaining between them. Per the germline V gene, CDR1 is DFQATT and CDR2 is SNEGSKA (reference sequence). The CDR3 contains 14 residues. CDR3 DNA: TGCAGTGCTCTTGCCGGGACAACCTCAGAAAAACTGTTTTTT. Its translation: CSALAGTTSEKLFF.

Many counts were recorded for this clonotype. The genes are TRBV7-2 and TRBJ2-2; maybe TRBD2 (6 bases). Trimming removed 5 bases at V and 5 bases at J, with 12 bases between. The CDR3 extends over 14 amino acids. Per germline, CDR1 SGHTA and CDR2 FQGNSA. CDR3 amino acids: CASSPSGVTGELFF. CDR3 nucleotide sequence: TGTGCCAGCAGCCCCTCGGGAGTTACCGGGGAGCTGTTTTTT.

At least ten counts were recorded for this clonotype. V usage is TRBV6-1 and J usage is TRBJ2-1; TRBD2 matches 10 bases. Germline CDR1 reads MNHNS; CDR2 reads SASEGT. Germline trimming cut 6 bases from V and 4 bases from J; bases unmatched to any gene: 6. The length of the CDR3 is 15 residues. The chain's CDR3 is CASSRPSGSYNEQFF. Here the CDR3 DNA reads TGTGCCAGCAGCCGACCTAGCGGGAGTTACAATGAGCAGTTCTTC.

This chain links TRBV7-9 with TRBJ1-4, with a possible D match to TRBD1 (5 bases). Trimming shortened V by 9 bases and J by 3 bases, and 14 bases separated the two germline ends. This CDR3 contains 14 residues. The germline CDR1 and CDR2 sequences are SEHNR and FQNEAQ (reference sequence). DNA for the CDR3: TGTGCCAGTACGCCACAGGCTTCTAATGAAAAACTGTTTTTT. Its protein product is CASTPQASNEKLFF. Looking up the rest from reference TRBV7-9 and TRBJ1-4 gives the full variable domain: DTGVSQNPRHKITKRGQNVTFRCDPISEHNRLYWYRQTLGQGPEFLTYFQNEAQLEKSRLLSDRFSAERPKGSFSTLEIQRTEQGDSAMYLCASTPQASNEKLFFGSGTQLSVL.

This clonotype has a count of ten or more. The V and J genes are TRBV12-3 or TRBV12-4 and TRBJ2-4; TRBD2 matches at 15 bases. The CDR3 spans 20 residues. With 0 bases clipped from V and 0 bases from J, the junction kept 6 bases outside the gene matches. CDR3 nucleotides: TGTGCCAGCAGTTTAGCGAGGGGACTAGCGGGAGGAGTAGCCAAAAACATTCAGTACTTC. Protein product: CASSLARGLAGGVAKNIQYF.

This clonotype occurred many times. The chain recombines TRBV5-1 with TRBJ2-5, with a possible D match to TRBD2 (7 bases). This CDR3 region has 15 residues. The germline V gene encodes CDR1 SGHRS and CDR2 YFSETQ. The ends were cut back, 4 bases at V and 7 bases at J, with 20 bases in the middle. The CDR3 sequence: CASSSGTPPKPTQYF. The CDR3 region has the DNA TGCGCCAGCAGCAGCGGGACACCACCGAAGCCGACCCAGTACTTC.

In its sample, this clonotype was seen many times. The V call is TRBV29-1, the J call TRBJ2-1; D ambiguous. There are 14 residues in the CDR3. Germline V gene lookup returns CDR1 SQVTM and CDR2 ANQGSEA. Trimming stripped 7 bases from V and 0 bases from J, with 13 bases between. CDR3 sequence (DNA): TGCAGCGCTTCTACTATAAGCTCCTACAATGAGCAGTTCTTC. Translated, it gives CSASTISSYNEQFF.

This clonotype was counted a few times. The chain employs TRBV12-3 or TRBV12-4 and TRBJ2-7, with 7 bases identical to TRBD2. V lost 4 bases and J lost 7; bases outside the gene matches: 10. This CDR3 has 14 residues. The CDR3 DNA follows: TGTGCCAGCAGTTCCGTGGGAGGGACGGGTGAGCAGTACTTC. Translating it yields CASSSVGGTGEQYF.

This clonotype was observed at least ten times. The rearrangement joins TRBV7-6 to TRBJ1-3; no firm D call. Trimming left V 5 bases short and J 0 bases short, with 8 bases between. Looked up from germline, CDR1 is SGHVS and CDR2 is FNYEAQ. The CDR3 covers 14 residues. The chain's CDR3 is CASSPHLSGNTIYF. Written as DNA, the CDR3 is TGTGCCAGCAGCCCCCACCTCTCTGGAAACACCATATATTTT.

This clonotype was picked up a small number of times. The chain employs TRBV5-1 and TRBJ2-3; 11 bases agree with TRBD2. CDR1 and CDR2 (germline): SGHRS, YFSETQ. J lost 2 bases, V lost 3 bases, and 2 bases had no gene match. This CDR3 comprises 15 residues. The CDR3 DNA reads as TGCGCCAGCAGCTCGGGACTAGCGGACACAGATACGCAGTATTTT. This translates into CASSSGLADTDTQYF.

The table lists this clonotype with a few counts. The V and J genes are TRBV4-3 and TRBJ2-1; D is perhaps TRBD2 (5 bases). This CDR3 comprises 12 residues. The germline V gene encodes CDR1 LGHNA and CDR2 YSLEER. Trimming stripped 2 bases from V and 9 bases from J, with 8 bases between. The CDR3 DNA sequence: TGCGCCAGCAGCCAACCCCGGGGTGAGCAGTTCTTC. Residues: CASSQPRGEQFF.